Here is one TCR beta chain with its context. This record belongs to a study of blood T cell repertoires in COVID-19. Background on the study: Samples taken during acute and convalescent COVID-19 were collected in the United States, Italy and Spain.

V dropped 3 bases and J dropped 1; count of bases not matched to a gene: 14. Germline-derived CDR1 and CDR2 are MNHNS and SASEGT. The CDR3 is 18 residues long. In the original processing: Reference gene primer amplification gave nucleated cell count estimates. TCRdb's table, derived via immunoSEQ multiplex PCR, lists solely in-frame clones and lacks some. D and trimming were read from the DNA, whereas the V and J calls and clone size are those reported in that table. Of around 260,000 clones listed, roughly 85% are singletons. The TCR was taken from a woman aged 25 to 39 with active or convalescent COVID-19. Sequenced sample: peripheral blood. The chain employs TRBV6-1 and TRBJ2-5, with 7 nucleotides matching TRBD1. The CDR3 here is CASSEATLNRGGQETQYF. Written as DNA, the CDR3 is TGTGCCAGCAGTGAGGCTACCTTAAACAGGGGCGGCCAAGAGACCCAGTACTTC.